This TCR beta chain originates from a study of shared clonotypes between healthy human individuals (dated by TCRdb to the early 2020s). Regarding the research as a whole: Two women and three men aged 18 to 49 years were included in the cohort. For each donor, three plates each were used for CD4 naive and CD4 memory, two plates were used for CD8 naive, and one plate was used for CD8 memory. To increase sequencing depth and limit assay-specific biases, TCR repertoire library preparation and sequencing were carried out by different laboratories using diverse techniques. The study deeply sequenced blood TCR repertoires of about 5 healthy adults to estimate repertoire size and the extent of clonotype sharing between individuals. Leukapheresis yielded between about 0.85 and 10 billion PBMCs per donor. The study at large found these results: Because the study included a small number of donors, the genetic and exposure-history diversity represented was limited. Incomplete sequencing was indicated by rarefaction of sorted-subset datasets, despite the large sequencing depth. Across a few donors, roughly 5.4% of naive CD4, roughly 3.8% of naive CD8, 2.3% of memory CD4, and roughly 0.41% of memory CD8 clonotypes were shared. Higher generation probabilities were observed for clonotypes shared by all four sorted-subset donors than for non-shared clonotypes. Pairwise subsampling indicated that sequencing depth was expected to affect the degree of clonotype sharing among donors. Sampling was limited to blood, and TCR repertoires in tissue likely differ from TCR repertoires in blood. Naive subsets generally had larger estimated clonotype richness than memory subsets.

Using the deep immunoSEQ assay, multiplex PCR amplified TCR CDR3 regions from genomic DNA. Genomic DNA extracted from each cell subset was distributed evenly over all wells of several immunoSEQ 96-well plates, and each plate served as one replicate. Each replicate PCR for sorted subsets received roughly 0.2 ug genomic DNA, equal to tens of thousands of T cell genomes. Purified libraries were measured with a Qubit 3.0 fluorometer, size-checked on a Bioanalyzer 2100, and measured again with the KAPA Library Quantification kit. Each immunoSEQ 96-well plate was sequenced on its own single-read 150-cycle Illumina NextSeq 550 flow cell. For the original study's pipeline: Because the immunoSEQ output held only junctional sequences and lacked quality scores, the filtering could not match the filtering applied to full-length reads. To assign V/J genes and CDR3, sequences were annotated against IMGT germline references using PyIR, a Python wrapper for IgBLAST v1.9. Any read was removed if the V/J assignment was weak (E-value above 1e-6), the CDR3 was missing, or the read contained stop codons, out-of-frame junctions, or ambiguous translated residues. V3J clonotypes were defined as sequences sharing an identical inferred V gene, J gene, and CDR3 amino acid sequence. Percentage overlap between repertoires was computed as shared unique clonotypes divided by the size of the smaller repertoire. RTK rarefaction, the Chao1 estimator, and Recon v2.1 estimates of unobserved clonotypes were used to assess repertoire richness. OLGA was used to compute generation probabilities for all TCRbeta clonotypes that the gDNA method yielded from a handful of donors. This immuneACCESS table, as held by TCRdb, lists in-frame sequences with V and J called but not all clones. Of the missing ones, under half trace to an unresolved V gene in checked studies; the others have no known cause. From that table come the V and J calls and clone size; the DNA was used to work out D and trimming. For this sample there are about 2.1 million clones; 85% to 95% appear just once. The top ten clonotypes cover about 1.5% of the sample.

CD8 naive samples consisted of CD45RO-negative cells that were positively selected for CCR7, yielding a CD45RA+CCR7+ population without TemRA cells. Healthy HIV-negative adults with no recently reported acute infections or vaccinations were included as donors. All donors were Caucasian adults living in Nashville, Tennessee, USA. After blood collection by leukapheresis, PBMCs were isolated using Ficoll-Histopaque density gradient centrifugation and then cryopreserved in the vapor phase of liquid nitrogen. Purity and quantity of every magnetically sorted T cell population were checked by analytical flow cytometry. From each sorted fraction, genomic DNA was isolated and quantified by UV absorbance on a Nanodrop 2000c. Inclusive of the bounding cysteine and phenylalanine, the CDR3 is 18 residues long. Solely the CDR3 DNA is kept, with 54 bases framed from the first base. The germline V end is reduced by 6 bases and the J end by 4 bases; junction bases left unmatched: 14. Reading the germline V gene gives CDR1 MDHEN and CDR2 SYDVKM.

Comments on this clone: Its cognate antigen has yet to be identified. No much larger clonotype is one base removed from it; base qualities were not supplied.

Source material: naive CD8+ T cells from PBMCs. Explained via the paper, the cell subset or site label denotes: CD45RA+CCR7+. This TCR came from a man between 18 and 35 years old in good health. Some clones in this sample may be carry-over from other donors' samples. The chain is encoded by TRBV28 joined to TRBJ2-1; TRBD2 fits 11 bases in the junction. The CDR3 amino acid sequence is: CASSTPDLTSGAYNEQFF. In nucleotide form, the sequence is TGTGCCAGCAGCACCCCGGATCTGACTAGCGGGGCATACAATGAGCAGTTCTTC.